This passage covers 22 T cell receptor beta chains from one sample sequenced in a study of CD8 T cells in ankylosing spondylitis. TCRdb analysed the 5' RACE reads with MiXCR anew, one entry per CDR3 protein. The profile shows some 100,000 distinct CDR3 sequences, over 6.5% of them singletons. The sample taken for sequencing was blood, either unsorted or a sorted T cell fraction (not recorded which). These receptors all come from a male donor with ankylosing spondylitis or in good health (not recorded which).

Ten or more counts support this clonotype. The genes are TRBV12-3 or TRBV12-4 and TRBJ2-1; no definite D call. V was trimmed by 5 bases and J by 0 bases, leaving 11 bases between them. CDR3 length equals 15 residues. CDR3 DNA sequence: TGTGCCAGCAGTCTAAGCGCCAGCTCCTACAATGAGCAGTTCTTC. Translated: CASSLSASSYNEQFF.

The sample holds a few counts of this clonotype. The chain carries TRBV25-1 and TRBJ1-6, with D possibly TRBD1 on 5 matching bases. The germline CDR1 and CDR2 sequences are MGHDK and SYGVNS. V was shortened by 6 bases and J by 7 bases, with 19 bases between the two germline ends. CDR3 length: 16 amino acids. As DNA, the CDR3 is TGTGCCAGCAGCCTTACAAGCACCGGGGGGAATTCACCCCTCCACTTT. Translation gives CASSLTSTGGNSPLHF.

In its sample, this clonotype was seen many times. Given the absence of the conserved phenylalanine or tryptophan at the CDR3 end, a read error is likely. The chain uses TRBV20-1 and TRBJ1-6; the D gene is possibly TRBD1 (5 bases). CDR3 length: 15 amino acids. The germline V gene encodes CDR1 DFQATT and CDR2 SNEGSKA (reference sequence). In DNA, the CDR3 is TGCAGTGCTCGAGAGGGGAGCTCCTATAATTCACCCCTCCACCTT. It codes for CSAREGSSYNSPLHL.

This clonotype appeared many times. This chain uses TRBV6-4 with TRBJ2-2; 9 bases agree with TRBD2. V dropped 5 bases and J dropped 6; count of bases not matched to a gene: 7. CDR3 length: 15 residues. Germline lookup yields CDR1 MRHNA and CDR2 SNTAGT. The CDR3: CASSPTSGRAGELFF. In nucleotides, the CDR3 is TGTGCCAGCAGTCCAACTAGCGGGCGAGCCGGGGAGCTGTTTTTT.

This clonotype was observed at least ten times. This CDR3 is CASTYASGSLASTDTQYF. DNA of the CDR3: TGTGCCAGCACCTACGCCAGTGGTAGTCTGGCTAGCACAGATACGCAGTATTTT. The V and J genes are TRBV12-3 or TRBV12-4 and TRBJ2-3, with D unclear. The CDR3 runs 18 residues. Between the trimmed V and J ends, which lost 7 bases and 0 bases, there was a span of 23 bases.

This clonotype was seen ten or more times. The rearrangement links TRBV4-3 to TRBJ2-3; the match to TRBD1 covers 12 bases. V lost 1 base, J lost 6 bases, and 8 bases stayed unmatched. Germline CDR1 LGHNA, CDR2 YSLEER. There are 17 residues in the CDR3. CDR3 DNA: TGCGCCAGCAGCCAAGGGGTTCCGGGACAGGGGGCCGATACGCAGTATTTT. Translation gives CASSQGVPGQGADTQYF.

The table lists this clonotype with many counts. The CDR3, as DNA: TGTGCCACCTCGGACAGGGTGAACACTGAAGCTTTCTTT. Translation: CATSDRVNTEAFF. This chain links TRBV19 with TRBJ1-1; 8 nucleotides match TRBD1. V lost 10 bases, J lost 0 bases, and 4 bases stayed unmatched. There are 13 residues in the CDR3. Looked up from germline, CDR1 is LNHDA and CDR2 is SQIVND (reference sequence).

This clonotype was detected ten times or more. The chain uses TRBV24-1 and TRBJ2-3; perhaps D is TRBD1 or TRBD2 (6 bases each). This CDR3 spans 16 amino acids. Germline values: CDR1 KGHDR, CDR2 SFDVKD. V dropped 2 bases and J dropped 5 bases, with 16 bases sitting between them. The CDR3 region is CATSDSRRGQVDTQYF. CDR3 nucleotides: TGTGCCACCAGTGATTCTCGACGGGGGCAAGTAGATACGCAGTATTTT.

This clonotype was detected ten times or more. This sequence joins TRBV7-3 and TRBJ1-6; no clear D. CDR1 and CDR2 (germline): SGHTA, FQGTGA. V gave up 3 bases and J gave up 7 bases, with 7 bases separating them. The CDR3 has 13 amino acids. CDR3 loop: CASSLSENSPLHF. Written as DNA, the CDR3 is TGTGCCAGCAGCTTGTCAGAGAATTCACCCCTCCACTTT.

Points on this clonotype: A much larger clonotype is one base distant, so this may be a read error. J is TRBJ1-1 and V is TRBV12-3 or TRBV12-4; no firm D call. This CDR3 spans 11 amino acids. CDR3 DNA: TGTGCCAGCAGGATCGCAGGTGAAGCTTCCTTT. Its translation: CASRIAGEASF.

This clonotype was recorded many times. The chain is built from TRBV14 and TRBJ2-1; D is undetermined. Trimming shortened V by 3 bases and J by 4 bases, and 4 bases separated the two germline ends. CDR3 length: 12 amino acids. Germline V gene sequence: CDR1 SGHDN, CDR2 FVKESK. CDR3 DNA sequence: TGTGCCAGCAGCCAGTGGTACAATGAGCAGTTCTTC. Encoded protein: CASSQWYNEQFF.

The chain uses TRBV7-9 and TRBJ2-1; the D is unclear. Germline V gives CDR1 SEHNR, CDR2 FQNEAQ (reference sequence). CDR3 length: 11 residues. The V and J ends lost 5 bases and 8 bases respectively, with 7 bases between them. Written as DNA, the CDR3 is TGTGCCAGCAGCCCCTTCGATGAGCAGTTCTTC. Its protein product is CASSPFDEQFF.

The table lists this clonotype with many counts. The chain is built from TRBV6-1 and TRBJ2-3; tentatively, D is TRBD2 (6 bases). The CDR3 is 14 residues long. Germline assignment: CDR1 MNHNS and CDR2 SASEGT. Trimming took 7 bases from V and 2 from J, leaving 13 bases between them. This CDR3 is CASMARRDTDTQYF. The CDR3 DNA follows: TGTGCCAGCATGGCCAGGAGGGACACAGATACGCAGTATTTT.

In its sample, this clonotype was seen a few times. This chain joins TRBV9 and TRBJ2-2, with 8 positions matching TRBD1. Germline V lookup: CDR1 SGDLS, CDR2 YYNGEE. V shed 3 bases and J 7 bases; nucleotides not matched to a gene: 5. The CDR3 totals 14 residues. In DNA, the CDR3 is TGTGCCAGCAGCGGGACAGGGTTGGGCGGGGAGCTGTTTTTT. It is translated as CASSGTGLGGELFF.

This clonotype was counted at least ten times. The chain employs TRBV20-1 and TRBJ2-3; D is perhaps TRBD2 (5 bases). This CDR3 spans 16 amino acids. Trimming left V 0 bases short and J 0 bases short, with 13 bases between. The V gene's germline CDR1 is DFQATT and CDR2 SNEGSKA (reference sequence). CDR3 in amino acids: CSARDDSGGSTDTQYF. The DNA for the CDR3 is TGCAGTGCTAGAGATGATAGTGGCGGGAGCACAGATACGCAGTATTTT.

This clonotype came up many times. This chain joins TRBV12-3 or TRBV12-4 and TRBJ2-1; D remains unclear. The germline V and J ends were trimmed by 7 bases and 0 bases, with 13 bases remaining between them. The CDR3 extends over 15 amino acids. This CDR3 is CASKRRRSSYNEQFF. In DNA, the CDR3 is TGTGCCAGCAAGAGAAGGAGAAGCTCCTACAATGAGCAGTTCTTC.

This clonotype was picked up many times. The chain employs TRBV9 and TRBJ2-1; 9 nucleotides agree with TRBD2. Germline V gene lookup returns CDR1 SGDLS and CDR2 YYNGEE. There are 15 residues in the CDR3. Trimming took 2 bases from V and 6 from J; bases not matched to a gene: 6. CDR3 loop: CASSVSGSGTNEQFF. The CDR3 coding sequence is TGTGCCAGCAGCGTTAGCGGGAGTGGTACCAATGAGCAGTTCTTC.

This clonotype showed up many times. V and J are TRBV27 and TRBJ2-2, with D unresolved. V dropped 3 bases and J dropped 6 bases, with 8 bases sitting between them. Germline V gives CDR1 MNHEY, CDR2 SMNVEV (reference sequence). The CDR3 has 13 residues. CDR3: CASSFSGAGELFF. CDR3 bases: TGTGCCAGCAGTTTCTCTGGGGCCGGGGAGCTGTTTTTT.

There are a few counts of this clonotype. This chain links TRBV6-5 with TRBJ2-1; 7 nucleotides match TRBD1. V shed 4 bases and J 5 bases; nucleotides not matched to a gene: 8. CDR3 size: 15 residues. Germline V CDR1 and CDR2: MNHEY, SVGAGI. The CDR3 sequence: CASSSSGQKNNEQFF. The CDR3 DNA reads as TGTGCCAGCAGTTCATCGGGACAGAAAAACAATGAGCAGTTCTTC.

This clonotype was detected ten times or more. The CDR3 sequence: CASSLAGDADTQYF. CDR3 coding DNA: TGCGCCAGCAGCTTGGCTGGTGATGCAGATACGCAGTATTTT. J is TRBJ2-3 and V is TRBV5-1; D gene unclear. The CDR3 loop spans 14 amino acids. Germline CDR1 and CDR2: SGHRS and YFSETQ. V lost 0 bases, J lost 4 bases, and 9 bases lay in between.

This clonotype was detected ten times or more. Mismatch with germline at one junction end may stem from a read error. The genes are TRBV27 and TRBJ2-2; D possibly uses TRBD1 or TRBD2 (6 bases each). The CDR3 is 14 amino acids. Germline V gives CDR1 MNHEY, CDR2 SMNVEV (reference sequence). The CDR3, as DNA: TGTGCCAGCAGATTATCGGGGGCAGGCGGGGAGCTGTTTTTT. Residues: CASRLSGAGGELFF.

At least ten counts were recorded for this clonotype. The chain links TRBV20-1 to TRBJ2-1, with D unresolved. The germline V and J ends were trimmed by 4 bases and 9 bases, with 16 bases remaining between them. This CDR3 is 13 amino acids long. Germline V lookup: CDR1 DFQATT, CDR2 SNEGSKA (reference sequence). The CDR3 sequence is CSANDRRGGEQFF. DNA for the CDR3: TGCAGTGCTAACGACCGACGTGGCGGTGAGCAGTTCTTC.